What follows are 10 T cell receptor beta chains derived from one specimen sequenced in a study of tumor and adjacent non-tumor tissue in lung cancer. The library came from three nested PCR rounds adapted from ARM-PCR protocols. Using its own MiXCR run on the multiplex PCR reads, TCRdb lists one record per CDR3 protein. The table lists under 95,000 distinct CDR3 sequences, roughly 80% of them singletons. RNA was extracted from bulk tissue without any cell sorting. Distant lung tissue was collected more than 3 cm away from the tumor edge. Sequencing was performed on distant non-tumor lung tissue. The receptors come from a man aged 60-69 years with non-small cell lung cancer.

In this sample, this clonotype turned up a few times. Germline and junction disagree at one end, which may indicate a read error. The gene calls are TRBV24-1 and TRBJ1-2; TRBD1 aligns across 11 bases. Germline values: CDR1 KGHDR, CDR2 SFDVKD. This CDR3 has 15 residues. In DNA, the CDR3 is TGTCCCACCAGCCCGGGACAGGGGGTTAACTATGGCTACACCTTC. The encoded protein is CPTSPGQGVNYGYTF.

Note on this clonotype: The conserved phenylalanine or tryptophan normally closing the CDR3 is absent here, so this likely arose from a read error. This sequence joins TRBV20-1 and TRBJ2-7, with 9 bases that match TRBD2. Germline V gives CDR1 DFQATT, CDR2 SNEGSKA (reference sequence). Unmatched junction bases numbered 9, after V lost 6 bases and J lost 6 bases. The CDR3 runs 13 residues. CDR3 sequence reads: CSAGPAGGGEQYS. The CDR3 DNA is TGCAGTGCCGGCCCAGCGGGAGGAGGCGAGCAGTACTCC.

With respect to this clonotype: Its ends do not fully match the called genes, so a read error is possible. The chain combines TRBV11-1 with TRBJ2-2; 7 positions match TRBD2. The length of the CDR3 is 15 residues. The germline V gene has CDR1 SGHAT and CDR2 FQDESV (reference sequence). The CDR3 nucleotides read TGTGACAGCAGCTTAGGCGGGAGAAGCACCGGGAAGCTGTTTTTC. Its translation: CDSSLGGRSTGKLFF.

Remarks on this clonotype: A read error may explain this, as a much larger clone is one base away. This chain connects TRBV5-1 to TRBJ2-5; D may match TRBD1 or TRBD2 (6 bases each). The CDR3 length is 15 residues. Germline V CDR1 and CDR2: SGHRS, YFSETQ. V lost 4 bases and J lost 6, with 19 bases in between. CDR3 region: CASSRNREAWQTQYF. Here the CDR3 DNA reads TGCGCCAGCAGCCGTAACAGGGAGGCTTGGCAGACCCAGTACTTC.

This rearrangement joins TRBV5-1 to TRBJ2-7, with a weak D call TRBD1 (5 bases). CDR3 size: 14 residues. Per the germline V gene, CDR1 is SGHRS and CDR2 is YFSETQ. Trimming removed 0 bases from V and 0 bases from J, with 7 bases in between. This chain's CDR3 is CASSLGTPSYEQYF. DNA of the CDR3: TGCGCCAGCAGCTTGGGGACACCCTCCTACGAGCAGTACTTC.

Comments on this clonotype: A junction end diverges from the germline sequence, so it may reflect a read error. This sequence joins TRBV20-1 and TRBJ1-4; D is uncertain. Germline values: CDR1 DFQATT, CDR2 SNEGSKA (reference sequence). This CDR3 is 14 amino acids long. Here the CDR3 reads CNVRPLRENEKLFF. The CDR3 nucleotides read TGCAATGTTAGACCCTTAAGGGAAAATGAAAAACTGTTTTTC.

Note on this clonotype: Since a much larger clone is just one base distant, this may be a read error. The V call is TRBV4-1, the J call TRBJ1-2; possible D gene TRBD1, 5 bases. From germline, CDR1 is MGHRA and CDR2 YSYEKL. This CDR3 region has 15 residues. The DNA of the CDR3 is TGCACCAGCAGCCAAGATAACGTGGCAGGGTATGGCTACACCTTC. It yields the protein CTSSQDNVAGYGYTF.

This clonotype was found once. The V gene is TRBV5-1, the J gene TRBJ2-5; perhaps TRBD2 as D (6 bases). The ends were cut back, 6 bases at V and 3 bases at J, with 18 bases in the middle. CDR1 is SGHRS and CDR2 is YFSETQ in the germline V gene. This CDR3 comprises 15 residues. The DNA of the CDR3 is TGCGCCAGCACCTACTCCGGGAGTAGCGAAGAGACCCAGTACTTC. Translated, it gives CASTYSGSSEETQYF.

Comment on this clonotype: The junction and the germline gene differ at one end; a read error may be behind it. The chain carries TRBV29-1 and TRBJ2-7, with TRBD1 matching 10 bases. The germline gives CDR1 SQVTM, CDR2 ANQGSEA. This CDR3 has 13 residues. The CDR3 loop is CSVAGTGAYERYF. CDR3 bases: TGCAGCGTCGCCGGGACAGGGGCTTACGAGCGGTACTTC.

A remark on this clonotype: Germline is not matched at one junction end, which may reflect a read error. The chain carries TRBV4-2 and TRBJ2-3; 9 nucleotides line up with TRBD2. Germline values: CDR1 LGHNA, CDR2 YNFKEQ. There are 17 residues in the CDR3. The CDR3 loop reads CANSQDDPSGGTDTQYF. CDR3 sequence (DNA): TGTGCCAACAGCCAAGATGACCCTAGCGGGGGCACAGATACGCAGTATTTT.